This T cell receptor (beta chain) was found in a study of OX40 agonist ivuxolimab in advanced cancers. Remarks on this clone: Its target is not known.

Generated by immunoSEQ multiplex PCR, the TCRdb table keeps only in-frame clones and is missing some. The sample contains about 46,000 clones, about 88% of which appear only once. Overall study findings and caveats: Doses of 0.1 to 3.0 mg/kg were accompanied by clonal expansion of CD4+ and CD8+ blood T cells by week 6.

CDR1 is MDHEN and CDR2 is SYDVKM in the germline V gene. This CDR3 spans 11 amino acids. Trimming took 5 bases from V and 6 from J, leaving 7 bases between them. The V and J genes are TRBV28 and TRBJ1-1, with unresolved D. This clonotype was obtained from an adult with an advanced solid tumor such as melanoma, head and neck, liver or kidney cancer. Sequenced material: CD4+ or CD8+ T cells sorted from blood, taken in a trial of the OX40 agonist ivuxolimab. The CDR3 DNA is TGTGCCAGCAGTCCCCCCCCTGAAGCTTTCTTT. Its translation is CASSPPPEAFF.